Presented here are 6 T cell receptor beta chains from one specimen sequenced in a study of blood T cell repertoires in COVID-19 (dated by TCRdb to the early 2020s). Library creation used the immunoSEQ multiplex PCR assay. The table comes from immuneACCESS by way of TCRdb, which keeps in-frame sequences with V and J called. Part of the clones is missing from these tables; in studies checked, under half for an unresolved V gene and the rest for unknown reasons. This sample holds 150,000 to 200,000 clones; 79% were observed only once. 15% to 20% of the sample lies in the top ten. Sequenced: peripheral blood. Source of these receptors: a man between 60 and 75 years old with active or convalescent COVID-19.

This rearrangement joins TRBV10-3 to TRBJ2-7; 8 bases map to TRBD1. Germline V gene lookup returns CDR1 ENHRY and CDR2 SYGVKD. V gave up 6 bases and J gave up 3 bases; unmatched junction bases: 4. The CDR3 consists of 13 residues. The CDR3 spells CAIRRTGNYEQYF. CDR3 nucleotide sequence: TGTGCCATCAGGAGGACAGGGAACTACGAGCAGTACTTC.

The J gene is TRBJ2-7, the V gene TRBV12-2; the D call of TRBD1 is as the table states it, not checked on the DNA. TRBV12-2 is noted as a pseudogene. CDR3 length equals 14 residues. CDR3 DNA: TGTGCAAGTCGCTTAGGGGACAGGTTCTACGAGCAGTACTTC. Translating gives CASRLGDRFYEQYF.

The rearrangement links TRBV6-6 to TRBJ2-3; 8 bases are shared with TRBD2. Per the germline V gene, CDR1 is MNHNY and CDR2 is SVGAGI (reference sequence). Trimming removed 4 bases from V and 4 bases from J; junction bases left unmatched: 7. The CDR3 sequence is 15 residues long. CDR3 sequence reads: CASSSRGGRADTQYF. In DNA form, the CDR3 reads TGTGCCAGCAGTTCCCGGGGGGGACGGGCAGATACGCAGTATTTT.

The chain recombines TRBV12-3 or TRBV12-4 with TRBJ2-5, with D tentatively TRBD2 (6 bases). This CDR3 spans 13 amino acids. Trimming left V 7 bases short and J 1 base short, with 10 bases between. Here the CDR3 DNA reads TGTGCCAGCACCACGGGGGTCCAAGAGACCCAGTACTTC. This translates into CASTTGVQETQYF.

The chain joins TRBV25-1 to TRBJ2-7; 9 positions match TRBD1. J lost 4 bases, V lost 6 bases, and 10 bases had no gene match. This CDR3 contains 15 residues. Germline V gives CDR1 MGHDK, CDR2 SYGVNS. In nucleotides, the CDR3 is TGTGCCAGCAGCAAGAGGGGGGGACAGGGATACGAGCAGTACTTC. The encoded protein is CASSKRGGQGYEQYF.

The chain couples TRBV5-4 to TRBJ2-1; D possibly corresponds to TRBD2 (6 bases). CDR1 is SGHNT and CDR2 is YYREEE in the germline V gene (reference sequence). V lost 0 bases, J lost 6 bases, and 13 bases lay in between. This CDR3 region has 15 residues. DNA for the CDR3: TGTGCCAGCAGCTTGGAAGGAGGGTCGCGCAATGAGCAGTTCTTC. Residues: CASSLEGGSRNEQFF.